What follows are 27 T cell receptor beta chains derived from one specimen sequenced in a study of blood T cells in healthy people across ages. A sample-barcoded 5' primer and a J-beta primer mix were used in a second PCR of about 6 to 11 cycles. One entry per CDR3 protein results from TCRdb running MiXCR on the 5' RACE reads. The profile shows about 730,000 distinct CDR3 sequences, roughly 43% of them singletons. The specimen was blood. The receptors shown here come from a woman aged 60 to 75 in good health.

The chain uses TRBV20-1 and TRBJ2-1, with TRBD2 matching 11 bases. Germline loops: CDR1 DFQATT, CDR2 SNEGSKA (reference sequence). CDR3 length: 19 residues. V lost 0 bases, J lost 0 bases, and 10 bases stayed unmatched. CDR3: CSARDLAVAGGSSYNEQFF. CDR3 in DNA: TGCAGTGCTAGAGATCTGGCAGTAGCGGGAGGGAGCTCCTACAATGAGCAGTTCTTC.

This clonotype was seen more than once but under ten times. V is TRBV4-2 and J is TRBJ2-6; D unresolved. CDR3 length: 16 residues. In germline, CDR1 is LGHNA, CDR2 YNFKEQ. Trimming pared 2 bases from V and 0 bases from J, leaving 8 bases between. Here the CDR3 DNA reads TGTGCCAGCAGCCAAAACAGTGCCTCTGGGGCCAACGTCCTGACTTTC. Amino acids: CASSQNSASGANVLTF.

The chain employs TRBV7-2 and TRBJ2-1; TRBD1 matches 7 bases. V shed 5 bases, J shed 4 bases, and the junction held 8 bases outside the gene matches. The CDR3 runs 15 residues. The germline CDR1 and CDR2 sequences are SGHTA and FQGNSA. The CDR3 spells CASSRNRDSYNEQFF. CDR3 nucleotides: TGTGCCAGCAGCCGCAACCGGGACAGTTACAATGAGCAGTTCTTC.

The chain carries TRBV7-8 and TRBJ2-1; D call uncertain. The CDR3 runs to 15 residues. V was clipped by 0 bases and J by 6 bases, with 12 bases between them. Germline CDR1 is SGHVS and CDR2 is FQNEAQ. The CDR3 spells CASSLASPRVNEQFF. The CDR3 coding sequence is TGTGCCAGCAGCTTAGCAAGCCCCCGGGTCAATGAGCAGTTCTTC.

This chain joins TRBV7-2 and TRBJ1-2; possible D gene TRBD1, 5 bases. Germline V gives CDR1 SGHTA, CDR2 FQGNSA. Trimming cost V 5 bases and J 4 bases, with 23 bases left between them. The CDR3 has 17 residues. DNA of the CDR3: TGTGCCAGCAGCCTCACCGGAGGGCAGGGAGGAGGCTATGGCTACACCTTC. It is translated as CASSLTGGQGGGYGYTF.

This clonotype was picked up a small number of times. Possible read error: a much larger clone is one base away. The CDR3, as DNA: TGCAGCGCCGACGGGCCCCAAGGGACCCAGTACTTC. Its translation is CSADGPQGTQYF. The chain links TRBV29-1 to TRBJ2-5, with unresolved D. The CDR3 length is 12 residues. CDR1 SQVTM and CDR2 ANQGSEA come from the germline V gene.

This chain joins TRBV20-1 and TRBJ2-7; 9 nucleotides align to TRBD2. J gave up 0 bases and V 4 bases, and 4 bases lay outside the gene matches. CDR1 and CDR2 from the germline V gene are DFQATT and SNEGSKA (reference sequence). This CDR3 contains 14 residues. CDR3: CSAIAGVGSYEQYF. Here the CDR3 DNA reads TGCAGTGCTATAGCGGGAGTGGGCTCCTACGAGCAGTACTTC.

The sample holds a few counts of this clonotype. V usage is TRBV10-3 and J usage is TRBJ1-5, with 7 bases matching TRBD1. Germline CDR1 ENHRY, CDR2 SYGVKD. The CDR3 runs 14 residues. The V segment lost 4 bases and the J segment 6 bases; nucleotides outside the gene matches: 6. The CDR3 coding sequence is TGTGCCATCAGTGGCGACAGGGACAGTCAGCCCCAGCATTTT. Translation gives CAISGDRDSQPQHF.

This clonotype was detected ten times or more. A read error may explain this, as a much larger clone is one base away. CDR3 region: CASSQDRAYTDTQYF. The CDR3 nucleotides are TGTGCCAGCAGCCAAGACCGAGCGTACACAGATACGCAGTATTTT. The chain employs TRBV4-2 and TRBJ2-3, with D uncertain. With 0 bases removed from V and 2 bases from J, the gap between germline ends came to 9 bases. CDR3 size: 15 residues. CDR1 LGHNA and CDR2 YNFKEQ come from the germline V gene.

The chain is built from TRBV7-9 and TRBJ2-7; 9 bases agree with TRBD2. The DNA end lines up better with TRBJ2-4; the J call may be wrong. The CDR3 consists of 15 residues. Germline V gives CDR1 SEHNR, CDR2 FQNEAQ (reference sequence). The CDR3 sequence: CASSLWREGLNIQYF. The CDR3 DNA follows: TGTGCCAGCAGCCTATGGCGGGAGGGCTTGAACATTCAGTACTTC.

Comment on this clonotype: A much larger clone lies a single base off, so this may be a read error. The rearrangement uses TRBV9 and TRBJ2-1, with a tentative D call TRBD1 (5 bases). The CDR3 covers 15 residues. CDR1 is SGDLS, CDR2 YYNGEE, per germline. V was cut by 1 base and J by 12 bases, with 20 bases left in between. The CDR3 DNA sequence: TGTGCCAGCAGCGTAACGGCAGGGAAGGGTCATGTGCAGTTCTTC. Protein: CASSVTAGKGHVQFF. Full variable domain (remainder filled in from reference TRBV9 and TRBJ2-1): DSGVTQTPKHLITATGQRVTLRCSPRSGDLSVYWYQQSLDQGLQFLIQYYNGEERAKGNILERFSAQQFPDLHSELNLSSLELGDSALYFCASSVTAGKGHVQFFGPGTRLTVL.

This clonotype was counted only a few times. The chain combines TRBV9 with TRBJ2-1, with 9 bases aligning to TRBD2. This CDR3 is 14 amino acids long. Germline V CDR1 and CDR2: SGDLS, YYNGEE. With V trimmed by 2 bases and J by 8 bases, 5 bases remained unmatched. DNA of the CDR3: TGTGCCAGCAGCGTCTCTAGCGGGATCGATGAGCAGTTCTTC. The encoded protein is CASSVSSGIDEQFF.

A remark on this clonotype: A much larger clonotype is one base distant, so this may be a read error. This rearrangement joins TRBV10-3 to TRBJ2-3; D is uncertain. V gave up 8 bases and J gave up 6 bases, with 15 bases separating them. CDR1 is ENHRY and CDR2 is SYGVKD in the germline V gene. The length of the CDR3 is 13 residues. The CDR3 is CAICAPSWDTQYF. CDR3 DNA: TGTGCCATCTGTGCACCGAGCTGGGATACGCAGTATTTT.

This clonotype has a handful of counts. J is TRBJ2-5 and V is TRBV15; a possible D gene is TRBD2 (6 bases). V dropped 0 bases and J dropped 5 bases, with 10 bases sitting between them. The CDR3 spans 14 residues. Germline-derived CDR1 and CDR2 are LNHNV and YYDKDF (reference sequence). DNA for the CDR3: TGTGCCACCAGCAGAGATGGGCTAGCGGAGACCCAGTACTTC. This translates into CATSRDGLAETQYF.

V usage is TRBV7-3 and J usage is TRBJ2-1; 10 bases are a match to TRBD2. V gave up 0 bases and J gave up 9 bases; unmatched junction bases: 8. CDR1 and CDR2 from the germline V gene are SGHTA and FQGTGA. This CDR3 spans 16 amino acids. CDR3 coding DNA: TGTGCCAGCAGCTTAACGTCCCTAGCGGGAGTTGGTGAGCAGTTCTTC. As protein: CASSLTSLAGVGEQFF. The variable domain in full, completed from reference TRBV7-3 and TRBJ2-1, reads GAGVSQTPSNKVTEKGKYVELRCDPISGHTALYWYRQSLGQGPEFLIYFQGTGAADDSGLPNDRFFAVRPEGSVSTLKIQRTERGDSAVYLCASSLTSLAGVGEQFFGPGTRLTVL.

The chain uses TRBV20-1 and TRBJ1-1; possible D gene TRBD1, 6 bases. Germline V gives CDR1 DFQATT, CDR2 SNEGSKA (reference sequence). V was clipped by 6 bases and J by 7 bases, with 15 bases between them. This CDR3 is built from 12 residues. The CDR3 sequence: CSAAQGGFEAFF. CDR3 bases: TGCAGTGCGGCCCAAGGGGGGTTTGAAGCTTTCTTT.

This clonotype was seen a handful of times. This chain links TRBV5-1 with TRBJ2-5; D may be TRBD1 or TRBD2 (7 bases each). The CDR3 extends over 13 amino acids. The germline V and J ends were trimmed by 4 bases and 5 bases, with 12 bases remaining between them. Germline V gene sequence: CDR1 SGHRS, CDR2 YFSETQ. CDR3 nucleotides: TGCGCCAGCAGCAGCGGGACAGCGGAGACCCAGTACTTC. Amino acid sequence: CASSSGTAETQYF.

Concerning this clonotype: This may stem from a read error, because a much larger clone lies one nucleotide away. This chain links TRBV3-1 with TRBJ2-4, with D unresolved. The CDR3 is 16 residues long. Germline CDR1 LGHDT, CDR2 YNNKEL (reference sequence). The DNA for the CDR3 is TGTGCCAACAGCCAAGAGAAGCCTTTAGCCAAAAACATTCAGTACTTC. It yields the protein CANSQEKPLAKNIQYF.

The CDR3 DNA reads as TGCAGCGTTCACACCCCCCTACTAGCGGGAGGGCCGCGGGAGACCCAGTACTTC. This gives the protein CSVHTPLLAGGPRETQYF. The gene calls are TRBV29-1 and TRBJ2-5; TRBD2 matches at 13 bases. The ends lost 5 bases at V and 5 bases at J; junction bases unmatched: 17. This CDR3 comprises 18 residues. Germline V lookup: CDR1 SQVTM, CDR2 ANQGSEA.

The V and J genes are TRBV20-1 and TRBJ2-2; D is uncertain. Germline assignment: CDR1 DFQATT and CDR2 SNEGSKA (reference sequence). V was shortened by 6 bases and J by 2 bases, with 10 bases between the two germline ends. The CDR3 extends over 13 amino acids. The CDR3 region has the DNA TGCAGTGCGACGACTCGTAACACCGGGGAGCTGTTTTTT. Encoded protein: CSATTRNTGELFF.

For this clonotype: A read error may account for a junction end that differs from germline. CDR3 bases: TGTGCCAGCAGCGTTTCCGGCAGGGAAAACTATGTCTACACCTTC. As protein: CASSVSGRENYVYTF. The chain combines TRBV9 with TRBJ1-2, with D perhaps TRBD1 (5 bases). There are 15 residues in the CDR3. Germline assignment: CDR1 SGDLS and CDR2 YYNGEE.

V usage is TRBV2 and J usage is TRBJ2-3, with 15 bases identical to TRBD2. Germline V CDR1 and CDR2: SNHLY, FYNNEI. This CDR3 region has 16 residues. Trimming at V came to 6 bases and at J to 3 bases, leaving 4 bases not matched to a gene. The CDR3 here is CASRAGTSGRTDTQYF. Written as DNA, the CDR3 is TGTGCCAGCAGAGCCGGGACTAGCGGGAGGACAGATACGCAGTATTTT.

J is TRBJ2-4 and V is TRBV20-1, with 7 bases matching TRBD2. This CDR3 is built from 14 residues. The germline gives CDR1 DFQATT, CDR2 SNEGSKA (reference sequence). J gave up 8 bases and V 4 bases, and 11 bases lay outside the gene matches. The CDR3 bases are TGCAGTGCTACTGAGCGGGGTTGGGGGGACATTCAGTACTTC. It codes for CSATERGWGDIQYF.

The genes are TRBV21-1 and TRBJ2-5; TRBD1, the table's D call, lacks a check against the DNA. TRBV21-1 is a pseudogene. This CDR3 is built from 17 residues. This chain's CDR3 is CASSKGGGQGLTETQYF. The CDR3 nucleotides are TGTGCCAGCAGCAAAGGCGGGGGACAGGGGCTGACGGAGACCCAGTACTTC.

In its sample, this clonotype was seen a few times. The genes are TRBV9 and TRBJ2-1; D unclear. V lost 4 bases to trimming and J lost 4 bases, with 12 bases between them. CDR3 length: 14 residues. Germline loops: CDR1 SGDLS, CDR2 YYNGEE. The CDR3 DNA reads as TGTGCCAGCAGCCAAGTAAGGGAATACAATGAGCAGTTCTTC. Its translation: CASSQVREYNEQFF.

The chain has TRBV5-1 and TRBJ1-6, with TRBD1 matching 7 bases. The junction had 2 bases not matched to a gene; V was cut back by 3 bases and J by 8 bases. This CDR3 comprises 13 residues. The germline gives CDR1 SGHRS, CDR2 YFSETQ. CDR3 in amino acids: CASSSDRDSPLHF. In DNA, the CDR3 is TGCGCCAGCAGCTCCGACAGGGATTCACCCCTCCACTTT.

The DNA of the CDR3 is TGCAGCGTTGAAGAAGACCGGGTGAGGGAGACCCAGTACTTC. It yields the protein CSVEEDRVRETQYF. The J gene is TRBJ2-7, the V gene TRBV29-1; no firm D call. Gene TRBJ2-5 matches the end of the DNA better, so the J call may be wrong. This CDR3 is built from 14 residues. Germline CDR1 reads SQVTM; CDR2 reads ANQGSEA.